These 3 T cell receptor beta chains share one sample of origin, sequenced in a study of cytomegalovirus exposure and HLA in healthy donors. The PCR was carried out with 60 Vbeta primers and 13 Jbeta primers. Sequenced by immunoSEQ multiplex PCR; TCRdb stores in-frame clones only, minus some. The table has 300,000 or so clones, 70% to 90% seen once; the top ten hold 2% to 2.5%. The sample consisted of PBMCs. These receptors were collected from a woman aged 40 to 50 in good health and CMV-seropositive.

This clone showed up just once. The genes are TRBV19 and TRBJ2-2; 10 bases are a match to TRBD2. The ends lost 3 bases at V and 4 bases at J; junction bases unmatched: 8. CDR3 length: 17 residues. Germline lookup yields CDR1 LNHDA and CDR2 SQIVND (reference sequence). This CDR3 reads CASSIFLSGGSTGELFF. DNA for the CDR3: TGTGCCAGTAGTATCTTCCTTAGCGGGGGGAGCACCGGGGAGCTGTTTTTT.

The J gene is TRBJ1-3, the V gene TRBV7-2, with unresolved D. V lost 1 base and J lost 0, with 7 bases in between. CDR1 and CDR2 from the germline V gene are SGHTA and FQGNSA. This CDR3 has 15 residues. The CDR3 reads CASSLDRDSGNTIYF. The CDR3 DNA follows: TGTGCCAGCAGCTTAGACAGAGACTCTGGAAACACCATATATTTT.

The CDR3 protein is CASSPGLAGGSDTDTQYF. CDR3 DNA sequence: TGTGCCAGCAGTCCGGGACTAGCGGGAGGGTCGGACACAGATACGCAGTATTTT. This sequence joins TRBV28 and TRBJ2-3; TRBD2 agrees at 16 bases. This CDR3 comprises 18 residues. CDR1 and CDR2 from the germline V gene are MDHEN and SYDVKM. Losses at the gene ends were 5 bases for V and 2 bases for J; bases not matched to a gene: 7.